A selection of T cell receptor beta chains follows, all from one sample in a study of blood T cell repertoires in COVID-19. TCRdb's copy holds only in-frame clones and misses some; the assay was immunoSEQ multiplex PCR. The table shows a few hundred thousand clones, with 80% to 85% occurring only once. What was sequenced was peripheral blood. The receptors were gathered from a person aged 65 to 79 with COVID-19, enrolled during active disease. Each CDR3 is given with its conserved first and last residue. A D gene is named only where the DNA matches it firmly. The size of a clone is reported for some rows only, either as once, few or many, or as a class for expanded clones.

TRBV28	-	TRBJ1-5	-	CASSLIGRGGAGSQPQHF	TGTGCCAGCAGTTTAATAGGTCGGGGCGGCGCGGGGTCTCAGCCCCAGCATTTT
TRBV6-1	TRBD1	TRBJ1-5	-	CASSTDRGNQPQHF	TGTGCCAGCAGTACGGACAGGGGGAATCAGCCCCAGCATTTT
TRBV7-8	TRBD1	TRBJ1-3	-	CASSPGTGGTFSGNTIYF	TGTGCCAGCAGCCCCGGGACAGGGGGTACTTTCTCTGGAAACACCATATATTTT
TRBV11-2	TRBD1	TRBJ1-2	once	CASSRDLGGANGYTF	TGTGCCAGCAGCCGTGATCTAGGGGGCGCGAATGGCTACACCTTC
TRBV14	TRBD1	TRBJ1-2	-	CASSRRDRNYGYTF	TGTGCCAGCAGCCGCCGGGACAGGAACTATGGCTACACCTTC
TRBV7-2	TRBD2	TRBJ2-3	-	CASSTTSGSTDTQYF	TGTGCCAGCAGTACGACTAGCGGGAGCACAGATACGCAGTATTTT
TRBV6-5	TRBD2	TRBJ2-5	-	CASSPLAVQETQYF	TGTGCCAGCAGCCCCCTAGCGGTACAAGAGACCCAGTACTTC
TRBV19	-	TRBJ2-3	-	CASSARGGRTDTQYF	TGTGCCAGTAGTGCTCGTGGGGGGAGAACAGATACGCAGTATTTT
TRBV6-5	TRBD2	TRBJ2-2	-	CASRGTSGHGELFF	TGTGCCAGCAGGGGGACTAGCGGGCACGGGGAGCTGTTTTTT
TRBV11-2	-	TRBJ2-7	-	CASSLGQRVGEQYF	TGTGCCAGCAGCTTAGGTCAGCGGGTAGGCGAGCAGTACTTC
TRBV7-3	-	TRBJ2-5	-	CASSEQVTQGETQYF	TGTGCCAGCAGCGAACAGGTTACCCAGGGGGAGACCCAGTACTTC
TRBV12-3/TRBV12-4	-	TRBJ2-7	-	CASSRAPYEQYF	TGTGCCAGCAGCCGAGCTCCCTACGAGCAGTACTTC
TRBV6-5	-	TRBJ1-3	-	CASEYGPAGNTIYF	TGTGCCAGCGAGTATGGGCCAGCTGGAAACACCATATATTTT
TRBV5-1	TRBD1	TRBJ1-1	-	CASSTGTGVYFEAFF	TGCGCCAGCAGTACCGGGACAGGGGTTTACTTTGAAGCTTTCTTT
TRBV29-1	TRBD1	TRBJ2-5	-	CSVAQWDREETQYF	TGCAGCGTTGCCCAATGGGACAGGGAAGAGACCCAGTACTTC
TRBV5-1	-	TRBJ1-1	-	CASSLPMNTEAFF	TGCGCCAGCAGCTTGCCTATGAACACTGAAGCTTTCTTT